The following is a T cell receptor (beta chain) sequence with its context. Its antigen is currently unknown. Germline CDR1 reads GTSNPN; CDR2 reads SVGIG (reference sequence). The CDR3 loop spans 12 amino acids. Between the trimmed V and J ends, which lost 0 bases and 5 bases, there was a span of 8 bases. Sampled 1 year posttransplant, controls received myeloablative marrow transplants, methotrexate and a calcineurin inhibitor. Sequencing was performed with immunoSEQ multiplex PCR; in TCRdb, only in-frame clones are kept and a portion is missing. Of 15,000 to 20,000 clones listed, roughly 80% are singletons. The data originate from a study of T cells after posttransplantation cyclophosphamide. Study conclusions and caveats: Later post-transplant blood repertoires were often dominated by donor CD8+ memory clones.

The chain combines TRBV30 with TRBJ2-7; D is uncertain. This TCR was recovered from a male patient in his 30s who received an allogeneic stem cell transplant from an unrelated donor, was CMV-positive, and had acute and chronic GVHD. The T cells may partly be graft donor cells. Source: PBMCs, taken around 410 days after allogeneic stem cell transplant with calcineurin inhibitor and methotrexate. CDR3 in DNA: TGTGCCTGGAGTGTACTATGGGACGAGCAGTACTTC. It translates to CAWSVLWDEQYF.